Many counts were recorded for the clone carrying this T cell receptor (beta chain). Its antigen is as yet unknown. This sample was included in a study of neurological immune-mediated disorders. Study outcomes and limitations: The most TCR clonal expansion was seen in HTLV-1-associated myelopathy, and the least was seen in multiple sclerosis, which fell below healthy controls. None of the CDR3 amino acid sequences in expanded clones turned up in more than one subject, which points to private repertoires in all groups.

Template-switch 5'RACE cDNA synthesis added a 10-nucleotide unique molecular identifier. From the 5' RACE reads, TCRdb called clonotypes with MiXCR, one entry per CDR3 protein. The table lists around 23,000 distinct CDR3 sequences, around 15% of them singletons. The CDR3 has 14 amino acids. The J segment lost 4 bases and the V segment lost 5 bases, leaving 5 bases of the junction unmatched. The sequence came from a woman between 40 and 55 years old with HTLV-1-associated myelopathy (HAM/TSP). The J gene is TRBJ2-3, the V gene TRBV12-3 or TRBV12-4, with TRBD2 matching over 8 bases. The sample taken for sequencing was PBMCs. The CDR3 is CASSTRGGPDTQYF. The CDR3 coding sequence is TGTGCCAGCAGTACTCGGGGGGGCCCAGATACGCAGTATTTT.